This TCR beta chain stems from a study of CD8+ T cells in alopecia areata. Following RNA extraction, reverse transcription yielded cDNA that acted as the sequencing template. Only in-frame clones appear in the TCRdb table, and some are missing; sequencing was by immunoSEQ multiplex PCR. The table records 250,000 to 350,000 clones, about three fifths of them present only once. Only a few counts were recorded for this clone. Deletions cut 6 bases from V and 7 bases from J, with 15 bases between. In germline, CDR1 is SQVTM, CDR2 ANQGSEA. The CDR3 runs to 13 residues. Stated treatment: oral pan-JAK inhibitor, 5-10 mg twice daily.

This TCR derives from a human donor with alopecia areata. This specimen consisted of CD4+ T cells sorted from blood, obtained around week 53, from a patient treated with tofacitinib. The chain employs TRBV29-1 and TRBJ1-4; TRBD1 is a possible D gene (6 bases). CDR3 in DNA: TGCAGCGTCCTTCGGGGGGCGAGTGAAAAACTGTTTTTT. It specifies CSVLRGASEKLFF. Combining the CDR3 with reference TRBV29-1 and TRBJ1-4 gives the whole variable domain SAVISQKPSRDICQRGTSLTIQCQVDSQVTMMFWYRQQPGQSLTLIATANQGSEATYESGFVIDKFPISRPNLTFSTLTVSNMSPEDSSIYLCSVLRGASEKLFFGSGTQLSVL.